Described below is a single T cell receptor beta chain sequence and its context. The read terminates 3 residues ahead of where the CDR3 ends, so the germline J gene completes it. The sample comes from a study of T cells in women clearing cervical HPV infection. Method: immunoSEQ multiplex PCR; TCRdb's copy keeps in-frame clones and lacks some. The repertoire table contains tens of thousands of clones. Germline V CDR1 and CDR2: SGHDT, YYEEEE. Trimming took 4 bases from V and 1 from J, leaving 14 bases between them. The CDR3 has 15 residues. This clonotype was sampled from a woman between 18 and 70 years old with a cervical HPV16 infection that either progressed to CIN3+ or cleared (not recorded which). The V call is TRBV5-6, the J call TRBJ1-2; perhaps TRBD1 as D (6 bases). The sequencing input was blood buffy coat. Incomplete CDR3 DNA: TGTGCCAGCAGCCCCCTAAACAGGGATAACTATGGC. It codes for CASSPLNRDNYG. The entire CDR3 sequence reads CASSPLNRDNYGYTF.